This T cell receptor beta chain was retrieved from a study of Ad26.COV2.S vaccination and SARS-CoV-2 variants. General study findings and limits: Breadth of non-spike TCRs did not differ between vaccinees and placebo recipients. Substantial breadth was reported for post-vaccination spike-specific CD8+ and CD4+ T cells. An underestimation of total T cell responses may have resulted from the TCR breadth and depth analyses.

Comment on this clone: The antigen is unknown.

Using immunoSEQ multiplex PCR, the repertoire was profiled, and TCRdb retains in-frame clones only, with some absent. The sample consists of about 87,000 clones, approximately 86% of them appearing once. CDR3 length: 19 residues. Trimming took off 1 base at V and 0 bases at J, with 21 bases between the two ends. The germline V gene encodes CDR1 WNHNN and CDR2 SYGVQD (reference sequence). The sequence came from a human donor who had recovered from COVID-19. Sequences were derived from peripheral blood, sampled after recovery from COVID-19. This chain connects TRBV10-1 to TRBJ1-1, with D possibly TRBD1 on 6 matching bases. CDR3 sequence: CASSELENNREGLNTEAFF. For the CDR3, the DNA is TGCGCCAGCAGTGAGTTAGAGAACAACAGGGAAGGGTTGAACACTGAAGCTTTCTTT.